The source of this T cell receptor (beta chain) is a study of T cell repertoires in cytomegalovirus infection. Study-level information: Public TCR beta signatures indicated both CMV infection and matching HLA type. Whole-study findings and limits: The ex vivo response was dominated by HLA-C-restricted CMV-specific TCR beta clonotypes. Based on cumulative public TCR beta family frequency, carriers of CMV plus the relevant HLA were identified.

Germline loops: CDR1 SGHNT, CDR2 YENEEA. CDR3 size: 15 residues. V shed 2 bases and J 5 bases; nucleotides not matched to a gene: 4. Each CDR3 protein is one row after TCRdb ran MiXCR on the reads. The repertoire has about 460,000 distinct CDR3 sequences, around 11% of them found once; the top ten carry roughly 10%. This clonotype showed up many times. The antigen remains undetermined. The material sequenced was PBMCs. The sequence came from a human donor in good health (CMV status not recorded). Some clones in this sample may be carry-over from other donors' samples. The chain combines TRBV11-3 with TRBJ2-1; TRBD1 agrees at 9 bases. DNA of the CDR3: TGTGCCAGCAGCTTAACAGGGGGCATCAACAATGAGCAGTTCTTC. Translating gives CASSLTGGINNEQFF.